One sample yielded the 24 T cell receptor beta chains listed below, sequenced in a study of early T cells in non-severe SARS-CoV-2 infection. Via MiXCR, TCRdb re-called the 5' RACE reads, giving one row per CDR3 protein. The profile shows about 83,000 distinct CDR3 sequences, about an eighth of them singletons. Specimen: whole blood. The receptors stem from an adult who was a healthcare worker with PCR-confirmed SARS-CoV-2 infection or an uninfected control (not recorded which).

The genes are TRBV7-3 and TRBJ2-1; 8 bases are shared with TRBD2. V lost 5 bases and J lost 2; bases outside the gene matches: 8. The CDR3 runs 16 residues. In germline, CDR1 is SGHTA, CDR2 FQGTGA. CDR3 sequence: CASSDVLAAPYNEQFF. The DNA for the CDR3 is TGTGCCAGCAGCGACGTACTAGCGGCGCCCTACAATGAGCAGTTCTTC.

This chain uses TRBV12-3 or TRBV12-4 with TRBJ2-5; 8 bases map to TRBD2. The ends lost 6 bases at V and 5 bases at J; junction bases unmatched: 8. This CDR3 has 14 residues. The CDR3 sequence: CASRPGSGVETQYF. For the CDR3, the DNA is TGTGCCAGCAGGCCCGGTAGCGGGGTGGAGACCCAGTACTTC.

This clonotype has a handful of counts. The rearrangement links TRBV19 to TRBJ2-3, with 8 bases identical to TRBD1. Germline lookup yields CDR1 LNHDA and CDR2 SQIVND (reference sequence). This CDR3 comprises 16 residues. The trim removed 0 bases at V and 5 bases at J, leaving 7 bases unmatched. The CDR3: CASSIDDRGGEDTQYF. DNA of the CDR3: TGTGCCAGTAGTATAGATGACAGGGGAGGAGAAGATACGCAGTATTTT.

This clonotype occurred a few times. The chain has TRBV11-2 and TRBJ2-1; D is unresolved. There are 13 residues in the CDR3. Germline V CDR1 and CDR2: SGHAT, FQNNGV. The V end lost 6 bases, the J end lost 7 bases, and 13 bases lay between the germline ends. The CDR3 coding sequence is TGTGCCAGCAGTTTTACCAGTTGGAATGAGCAGTTCTTC. Translated: CASSFTSWNEQFF.

This clonotype came up a few times. DNA of the CDR3: TGTGCCAGCTCCTCTCGGGGGGCCAGCACAGATACGCAGTATTTT. Translated: CASSSRGASTDTQYF. This chain joins TRBV6-6 and TRBJ2-3; D is perhaps TRBD2 (7 bases). The germline V and J ends were trimmed by 8 bases and 0 bases, with 15 bases remaining between them. CDR1 and CDR2 from the germline V gene are MNHNY and SVGAGI (reference sequence). The CDR3 runs 15 residues.

V and J are TRBV19 and TRBJ1-4, with D tentatively TRBD1 (5 bases). Germline V gene sequence: CDR1 LNHDA, CDR2 SQIVND (reference sequence). V lost 5 bases and J 0 bases, leaving 13 bases between the germline ends. The CDR3 is 16 amino acids. The CDR3 loop is CASSPGRPSTNEKLFF. The DNA for the CDR3 is TGTGCCAGTAGTCCGGGACGTCCTTCAACTAATGAAAAACTGTTTTTT.

The rearrangement uses TRBV6-5 and TRBJ1-3, with TRBD1 as a possible D gene (5 bases). Germline CDR1 and CDR2: MNHEY and SVGAGI. The CDR3 totals 15 residues. V lost 0 bases and J lost 2, with 8 bases in between. The CDR3 region is CASSYSRGTGNTIYF. CDR3 nucleotide sequence: TGTGCCAGCAGTTACTCGAGGGGTACTGGAAACACCATATATTTT.

In its sample, this clonotype was seen many times. The chain has TRBV20-1 and TRBJ2-5; 8 nucleotides line up with TRBD1. Trimming took 5 bases from V and 7 from J; bases not matched to a gene: 9. CDR1 and CDR2 from the germline V gene are DFQATT and SNEGSKA (reference sequence). This CDR3 has 13 amino acids. CDR3 loop: CSAGQGQRGTQYF. The CDR3 region has the DNA TGCAGTGCTGGACAGGGACAACGAGGGACCCAGTACTTC.

J is TRBJ2-1 and V is TRBV11-2, with D possibly being TRBD1 (5 bases). V was clipped by 1 base and J by 2 bases, with 9 bases between them. This CDR3 is 15 amino acids long. CDR1 and CDR2 (germline): SGHAT, FQNNGV. CDR3 sequence reads: CASSLGDRPYNEQFF. CDR3 nucleotides: TGTGCCAGCAGCTTAGGTGACAGACCCTACAATGAGCAGTTCTTC. Complete variable domain (other parts from reference TRBV11-2 and TRBJ2-1): EAGVAQSPRYKIIEKRQSVAFWCNPISGHATLYWYQQILGQGPKLLIQFQNNGVVDDSQLPKDRFSAERLKGVDSTLKIQPAKLEDSAVYLCASSLGDRPYNEQFFGPGTRLTVL.

V gene TRBV28 combines with J gene TRBJ2-7; D gene unclear. The V and J ends lost 6 bases and 1 base respectively, with 7 bases between them. This CDR3 is 12 amino acids long. Germline CDR1 and CDR2: MDHEN and SYDVKM. The CDR3 loop is CASSPESYEQYF. CDR3 coding DNA: TGTGCCAGCAGCCCTGAGTCCTACGAGCAGTACTTC.

This clonotype was detected many times. This chain connects TRBV29-1 to TRBJ2-1; unclear D gene. The germline V gene has CDR1 SQVTM and CDR2 ANQGSEA. CDR3 length: 14 amino acids. V lost 3 bases and J 0 bases, leaving 9 bases between the germline ends. The chain's CDR3 is CSVDRARSYNEQFF. CDR3 in DNA: TGCAGCGTTGATAGAGCGCGCTCCTACAATGAGCAGTTCTTC.

This clonotype was recorded a few times. This chain uses TRBV3-1 with TRBJ2-3, with TRBD2 matching 10 bases. This CDR3 spans 15 amino acids. Trimming at V came to 7 bases and at J to 2 bases, leaving 6 bases not matched to a gene. Germline assignment: CDR1 LGHDT and CDR2 YNNKEL (reference sequence). CDR3 region: CASTQTSGATDTQYF. For the CDR3, the DNA is TGTGCCAGCACTCAAACTAGCGGGGCCACAGATACGCAGTATTTT.

This clonotype was counted ten times or more. V gene TRBV9 combines with J gene TRBJ2-7; TRBD2 matches 7 bases. CDR3 size: 14 residues. V was clipped by 0 bases and J by 2 bases; unmatched bases: 2. Germline CDR1 is SGDLS and CDR2 is YYNGEE. DNA for the CDR3: TGTGCCAGCAGCGTAGATGCGGGGGCCTACGAGCAGTACTTC. Protein: CASSVDAGAYEQYF.

V gene TRBV9 combines with J gene TRBJ1-6; 7 positions agree with TRBD1. The V segment lost 2 bases and the J segment 3 bases; nucleotides outside the gene matches: 5. This CDR3 is 16 amino acids long. The germline V gene encodes CDR1 SGDLS and CDR2 YYNGEE. CDR3 sequence reads: CASSVATGVYNSPLHF. In nucleotides, the CDR3 is TGTGCCAGCAGCGTGGCAACAGGGGTCTATAATTCACCCCTCCACTTT.

There are many counts of this clonotype. This sequence joins TRBV12-5 and TRBJ1-1; 11 nucleotides match TRBD1. CDR1 and CDR2 (germline): LGHNT, FRNRAP. The CDR3 length is 14 residues. The V segment lost 5 bases and the J segment 3 bases; nucleotides outside the gene matches: 2. CDR3 sequence reads: CASGAGQGDTEAFF. The DNA for the CDR3 is TGTGCTAGTGGTGCGGGACAGGGGGACACTGAAGCTTTCTTT.

The V gene is TRBV7-2, the J gene TRBJ2-2, with unresolved D. This CDR3 has 11 residues. Germline V lookup: CDR1 SGHTA, CDR2 FQGNSA. Deletions cut 2 bases from V and 7 bases from J, with 2 bases between. The CDR3 region is CASSLYGELFF. The CDR3 nucleotides read TGTGCCAGCAGCTTATACGGGGAGCTGTTTTTT.

In its sample, this clonotype was seen many times. The chain carries TRBV29-1 and TRBJ1-1; D remains ambiguous. In germline, CDR1 is SQVTM, CDR2 ANQGSEA. Trimming stripped 7 bases from V and 3 bases from J, with 15 bases between. This CDR3 spans 13 amino acids. CDR3 loop: CSGATGRDTEAFF. DNA for the CDR3: TGCAGCGGCGCCACGGGGAGGGACACTGAAGCTTTCTTT.

This clonotype has ten or more counts. The chain employs TRBV4-3 and TRBJ1-5; TRBD1 might be the D (6 bases). Between the trimmed V and J ends, which lost 4 bases and 6 bases, there was a span of 16 bases. CDR3 length equals 15 residues. Germline assignment: CDR1 LGHNA and CDR2 YSLEER. Written as DNA, the CDR3 is TGCGCCAGCAGCCGGGATAGGACAGTAGGTCAGCCCCAGCATTTT. This translates into CASSRDRTVGQPQHF.

The chain couples TRBV29-1 to TRBJ1-1; maybe TRBD1 (5 bases). CDR3 length: 13 residues. CDR1 is SQVTM, CDR2 ANQGSEA, per germline. V was shortened by 5 bases and J by 7 bases, with 17 bases between the two germline ends. CDR3 residues: CSVREQETLEAFF. CDR3 DNA: TGCAGCGTTCGGGAACAGGAGACGCTTGAAGCTTTCTTT.

This rearrangement joins TRBV7-9 to TRBJ2-7, with TRBD2 matching 8 bases. This CDR3 region has 15 residues. CDR1 and CDR2 from the germline V gene are SEHNR and FQNEAQ (reference sequence). V was pared by 1 base and J by 2 bases, with 4 bases of the junction left unmatched. CDR3 region: CASSLGSGGTYEQYF. The CDR3 nucleotides read TGTGCCAGCAGCTTAGGATCGGGGGGGACCTACGAGCAGTACTTC.

This clonotype was recorded many times. CDR3 in DNA: TGTGCCAGCAGTTACTTCGGAACCCAAAGAGAGACCCAGTACTTC. Translating it yields CASSYFGTQRETQYF. This chain connects TRBV6-2 or TRBV6-3 to TRBJ2-5; no firm D call. V dropped 1 base and J dropped 4 bases, with 13 bases sitting between them. Germline V gene lookup returns CDR1 MNHEY and CDR2 SVGEGT. The CDR3 is 15 residues long.

This clonotype was seen only a few times. The gene calls are TRBV9 and TRBJ2-7; D not resolved. Looked up from germline, CDR1 is SGDLS and CDR2 is YYNGEE. Trimming removed 4 bases at V and 2 bases at J, with 16 bases between. The CDR3 extends over 15 amino acids. DNA of the CDR3: TGTGCCAGCAGCCCTTCCACCGGGTTAACCTACGAGCAGTACTTC. This sequence encodes CASSPSTGLTYEQYF.

This clonotype was recorded a few times. The chain combines TRBV7-2 with TRBJ2-3, with 8 bases that match TRBD2. CDR3 length equals 15 residues. V gave up 5 bases and J gave up 5 bases; unmatched junction bases: 9. Per germline, CDR1 SGHTA and CDR2 FQGNSA. This CDR3 reads CASSHQIGGVDTQYF. In nucleotides, the CDR3 is TGTGCCAGCAGCCACCAGATCGGGGGGGTAGATACGCAGTATTTT.

CDR3 sequence reads: CASSSREITGELFF. The CDR3 DNA sequence: TGCGCCAGCAGCAGTCGGGAGATCACCGGGGAGCTGTTTTTT. This chain uses TRBV4-1 with TRBJ2-2; possible D gene TRBD2, 6 bases. Per germline, CDR1 MGHRA and CDR2 YSYEKL. Trimming stripped 5 bases from V and 4 bases from J, with 11 bases between. The CDR3 extends over 14 amino acids.